These 2 T cell receptor beta chains were all obtained from the same sample, sequenced in a study of blood T cell repertoires in COVID-19. Assay used: immunoSEQ multiplex PCR; TCRdb lists only in-frame clones, some missing. The sample consists of fewer than 400,000 clones, around nine tenths of them appearing once. The material sequenced was PBMCs or T cells enriched from blood (not recorded which). These receptors came from a woman aged 45-60 years who had recovered from COVID-19.

This sequence joins TRBV7-9 and TRBJ2-1; 14 nucleotides match TRBD2. The CDR3 is 17 amino acids. Germline assignment: CDR1 SEHNR and CDR2 FQNEAQ (reference sequence). Unmatched junction bases numbered 6, after V lost 3 bases and J lost 5 bases. CDR3 protein: CASSFFGGLAGDNEQFF. The CDR3 nucleotides are TGTGCCAGCAGCTTCTTCGGGGGACTAGCGGGGGACAATGAGCAGTTCTTC.

The V call is TRBV14, the J call TRBJ2-7, with TRBD1 matching over 7 bases. The germline V gene encodes CDR1 SGHDN and CDR2 FVKESK. The J segment lost 3 bases and the V segment lost 4 bases, leaving 6 bases of the junction unmatched. The CDR3 runs to 14 residues. The CDR3 nucleotides read TGTGCCAGCAGCCGAACAACAGGGGTCTACGAGCAGTACTTC. This codes for CASSRTTGVYEQYF.